This T cell receptor beta chain was obtained from a study of shared clonotypes between healthy human individuals. Germline CDR1 is SQVTM and CDR2 is ANQGSEA. V lost 4 bases to trimming and J lost 5 bases; unmatched junction nucleotides: 13. The CDR3 totals 15 residues. Data came from immunoSEQ multiplex PCR; TCRdb stores just in-frame clones and leaves some out. Here the sample spans about 580,000 clones, about 98% being singletons. CD45RO-negative, CCR7-selected cells formed the naive CD8 fraction, which excluded terminally differentiated effector memory CD45RA+ cells. The receptor's source is a man aged 25-45 years in good health. Material: naive CD8+ T cells sorted from blood. This rearrangement joins TRBV29-1 to TRBJ2-7; 8 positions match TRBD2. The CDR3 DNA reads TGCAGCGTTGCAGTGGGGGGACTAGTTGTCGACGAGCAGTACTTC. It translates to CSVAVGGLVVDEQYF.